The TCR beta chain under discussion was sequenced for a study of T cells after yellow fever vaccination. TCRdb independently ran MiXCR on the 5' RACE reads; one entry per CDR3 protein. The table has about 580,000 distinct CDR3 sequences, about 15% seen once; the top ten hold around a sixth. V was clipped by 3 bases and J by 1 base, with 13 bases between them. This CDR3 is built from 16 residues. The source is a man between 18 and 35 years old who received the YFV17D yellow fever vaccine. Sequenced material: PBMCs, taken around 5 days after the first yellow fever vaccination. J is TRBJ2-4 and V is TRBV12-3 or TRBV12-4, with D possibly TRBD1 on 5 matching bases. The CDR3 protein is CASSFSGMRAKNIQYF. As DNA, the CDR3 is TGTGCCAGCAGTTTTTCAGGGATGAGGGCCAAAAACATTCAGTACTTC.